This T cell receptor (beta chain) was captured in a study of T cells in localized non-small cell lung cancer. General study points: Clonality peaked in uninvolved adjacent lung rather than tumor.

Trimming removed 7 bases from V and 3 bases from J, with 10 bases in between. This CDR3 is built from 13 residues. Germline V gene lookup returns CDR1 MNHEY and CDR2 SVGAGI. Libraries were prepared by immunoSEQ multiplex PCR; TCRdb keeps only in-frame clonotypes and omits some of them. Of about 41,000 clones listed, 65% to 90% were seen once; the top ten hold almost 8%. The sample holds one count of this clone. Its target is unknown. V gene TRBV6-5 combines with J gene TRBJ1-5; D gene unclear. The source material was PBMCs, sampled before any cancer treatment. The sequence was collected from a man aged 40 to 70 with stage II lung adenocarcinoma. The CDR3, as DNA: TGTGCCAGCATAAGGTCCCCCAATCAGCCCCAGCATTTT. Amino acids: CASIRSPNQPQHF.